This TCR beta chain was sequenced in a study of cytomegalovirus exposure and HLA in healthy donors. Vbeta (60) and Jbeta (13) primers were used in the PCR. TCRdb keeps only in-frame clones here, not all; method: immunoSEQ multiplex PCR. The sample has some 150,000 clones; roughly four fifths are singletons. Note on this clone: Its antigen is unidentified.

Findings and caveats of the study: Specific recognition of CMV antigens was confirmed in vitro for three chains (all CMV-associated). About 87% or about 30% of the time was how often most TCR beta V segments were productive, according to an earlier analysis. The study assumed roughly uniform donor sequencing depth for presence/absence analyses. No immune exposure information besides CMV serostatus was available.

The length of the CDR3 is 18 residues. Unmatched junction bases numbered 6, after V lost 4 bases and J lost 3 bases. CDR1 and CDR2 from the germline V gene are SGHRS and YFSETQ. Sequencing was carried out using PBMCs. The chain carries TRBV5-1 and TRBJ2-2; TRBD2 matches 16 bases. The TCR sequence derives from a man aged 50-60 years in good health and CMV-seropositive. In DNA, the CDR3 is TGCGCCAGCAGCACAGGGACTAGCGGGGGGGCATACACCGGGGAGCTGTTTTTT. Translated, it gives CASSTGTSGGAYTGELFF. Full variable domain (missing parts from reference TRBV5-1 and TRBJ2-2): KAGVTQTPRYLIKTRGQQVTLSCSPISGHRSVSWYQQTPGQGLQFLFEYFSETQRNKGNFPGRFSGRQFSNSRSEMNVSTLELGDSALYLCASSTGTSGGAYTGELFFGEGSRLTVL.